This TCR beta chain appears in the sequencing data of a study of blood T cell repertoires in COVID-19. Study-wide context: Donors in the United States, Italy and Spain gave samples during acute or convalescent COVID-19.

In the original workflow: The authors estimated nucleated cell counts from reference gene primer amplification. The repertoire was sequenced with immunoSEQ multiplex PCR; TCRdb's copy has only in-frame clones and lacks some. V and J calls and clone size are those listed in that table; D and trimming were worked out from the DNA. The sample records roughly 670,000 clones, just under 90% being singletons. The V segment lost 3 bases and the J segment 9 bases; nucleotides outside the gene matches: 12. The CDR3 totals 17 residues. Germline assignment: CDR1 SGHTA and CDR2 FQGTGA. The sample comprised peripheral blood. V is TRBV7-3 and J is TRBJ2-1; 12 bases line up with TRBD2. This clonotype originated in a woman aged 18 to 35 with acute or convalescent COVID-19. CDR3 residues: CASSLSPASGGAGEQFF. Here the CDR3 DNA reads TGTGCCAGCAGCTTGAGTCCAGCTAGCGGGGGGGCAGGTGAGCAGTTCTTC.